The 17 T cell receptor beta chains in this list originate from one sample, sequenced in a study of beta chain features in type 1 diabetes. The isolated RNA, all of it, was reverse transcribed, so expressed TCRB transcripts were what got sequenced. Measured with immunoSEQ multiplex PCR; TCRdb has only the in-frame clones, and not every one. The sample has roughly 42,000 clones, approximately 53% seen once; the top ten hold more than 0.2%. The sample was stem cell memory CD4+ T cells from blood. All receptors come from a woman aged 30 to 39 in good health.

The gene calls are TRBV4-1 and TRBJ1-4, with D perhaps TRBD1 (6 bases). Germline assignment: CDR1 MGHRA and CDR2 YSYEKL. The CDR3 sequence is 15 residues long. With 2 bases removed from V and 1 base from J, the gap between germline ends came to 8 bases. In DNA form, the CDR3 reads TGCGCCAGCAGCCAACCGGACAGAACTAATGAAAAACTGTTTTTT. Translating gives CASSQPDRTNEKLFF.

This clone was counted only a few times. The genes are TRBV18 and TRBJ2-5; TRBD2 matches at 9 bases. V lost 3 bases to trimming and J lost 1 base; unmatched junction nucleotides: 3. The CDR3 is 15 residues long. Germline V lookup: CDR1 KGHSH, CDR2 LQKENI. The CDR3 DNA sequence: TGTGCCAGCTCACCCCTAGCGGGAAGCCAAGAGACCCAGTACTTC. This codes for CASSPLAGSQETQYF.

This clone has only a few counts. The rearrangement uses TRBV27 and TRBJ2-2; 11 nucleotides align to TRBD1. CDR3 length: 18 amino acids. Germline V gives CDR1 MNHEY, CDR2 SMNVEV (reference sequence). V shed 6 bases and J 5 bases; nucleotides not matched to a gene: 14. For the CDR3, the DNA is TGTGCCAGCAGCACCCGGACAGGGGGCGCGACGTGGACCGGGGAGCTGTTTTTT. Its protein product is CASSTRTGGATWTGELFF.

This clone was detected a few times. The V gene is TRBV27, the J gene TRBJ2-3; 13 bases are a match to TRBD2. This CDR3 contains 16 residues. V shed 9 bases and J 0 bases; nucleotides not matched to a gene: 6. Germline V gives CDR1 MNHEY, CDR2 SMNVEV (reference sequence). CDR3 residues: CASTGLAGTSTDTQYF. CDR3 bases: TGTGCCAGTACGGGACTAGCGGGAACGAGCACAGATACGCAGTATTTT.

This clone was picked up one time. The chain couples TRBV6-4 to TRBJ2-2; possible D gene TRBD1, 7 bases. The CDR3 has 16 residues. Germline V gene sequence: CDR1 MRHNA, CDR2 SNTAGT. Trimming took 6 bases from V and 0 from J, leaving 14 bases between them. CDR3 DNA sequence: TGTGCCAGCAGGCCGGAGGGGGCGACGAACACCGGGGAGCTGTTTTTT. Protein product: CASRPEGATNTGELFF.

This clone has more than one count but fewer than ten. The CDR3 nucleotides are TGTGCCAGCAGTCCGGGACAGACTCATGAAAAACTGTTTTTT. Translated, it gives CASSPGQTHEKLFF. J is TRBJ1-4 and V is TRBV28; 7 nucleotides line up with TRBD1. Unmatched junction bases numbered 6, after V lost 5 bases and J lost 6 bases. From germline, CDR1 is MDHEN and CDR2 SYDVKM. The length of the CDR3 is 14 residues.

CDR3: CASSQAGDSETQYF. The CDR3 region has the DNA TGTGCCAGCAGTCAAGCGGGAGATAGTGAGACCCAGTACTTC. This chain links TRBV6-6 with TRBJ2-5; 8 bases fit TRBD2. Per germline, CDR1 MNHNY and CDR2 SVGAGI (reference sequence). The CDR3 has 14 residues. The ends lost 5 bases at V and 5 bases at J; junction bases unmatched: 7.

The CDR3 sequence: CASSLIDTYEQYF. The CDR3 DNA reads as TGTGCCAGCTCATTGATTGACACCTACGAGCAGTACTTC. The V gene is TRBV18, the J gene TRBJ2-7; D unclear. Germline lookup yields CDR1 KGHSH and CDR2 LQKENI. There are 13 residues in the CDR3. Between the trimmed V and J ends, which lost 5 bases and 2 bases, there was a span of 10 bases.

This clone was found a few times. This CDR3 reads CASSLPTGLSDTQYF. CDR3 DNA sequence: TGTGCCAGCAGCTTGCCCACAGGGTTATCGGATACGCAGTATTTT. The chain couples TRBV5-6 to TRBJ2-3; possible D gene TRBD1, 6 bases. In germline, CDR1 is SGHDT, CDR2 YYEEEE. The length of the CDR3 is 15 residues. With 1 base removed from V and 6 bases from J, the gap between germline ends came to 15 bases.

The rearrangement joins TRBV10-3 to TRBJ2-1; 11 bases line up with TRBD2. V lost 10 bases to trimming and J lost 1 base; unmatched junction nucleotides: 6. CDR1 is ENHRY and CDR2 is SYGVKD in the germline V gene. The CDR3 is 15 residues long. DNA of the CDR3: TGTGCCACCAAAACTAGCGGGGGTTCCTACAATGAGCAGTTCTTC. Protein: CATKTSGGSYNEQFF.

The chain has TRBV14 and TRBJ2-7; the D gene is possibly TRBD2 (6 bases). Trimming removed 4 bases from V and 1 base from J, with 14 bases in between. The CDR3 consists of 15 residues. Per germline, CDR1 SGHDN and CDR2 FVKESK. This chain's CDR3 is CASSLRAGVSYEQYF. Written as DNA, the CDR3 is TGTGCCAGCAGCCTGAGAGCGGGTGTATCCTACGAGCAGTACTTC.

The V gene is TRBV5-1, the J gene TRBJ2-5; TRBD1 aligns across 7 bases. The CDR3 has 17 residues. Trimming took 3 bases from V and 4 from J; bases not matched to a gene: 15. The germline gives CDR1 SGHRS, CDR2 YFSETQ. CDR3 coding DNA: TGCGCCAGCAGCTGGCGAGAGACAGGGATCTCTGGAGAGACCCAGTACTTC. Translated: CASSWRETGISGETQYF.

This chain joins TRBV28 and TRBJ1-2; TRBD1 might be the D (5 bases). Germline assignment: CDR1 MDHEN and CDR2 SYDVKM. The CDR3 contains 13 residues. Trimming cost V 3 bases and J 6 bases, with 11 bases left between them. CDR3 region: CASSFEGVHGYTF. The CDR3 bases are TGTGCCAGCAGTTTTGAAGGGGTCCATGGCTACACCTTC.

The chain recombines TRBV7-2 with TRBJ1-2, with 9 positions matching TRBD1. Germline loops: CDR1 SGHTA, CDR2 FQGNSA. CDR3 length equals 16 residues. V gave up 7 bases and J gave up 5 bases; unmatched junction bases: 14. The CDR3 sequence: CASTPMGQGGRYGYTF. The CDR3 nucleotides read TGTGCCAGCACCCCGATGGGACAGGGAGGACGGTATGGCTACACCTTC.

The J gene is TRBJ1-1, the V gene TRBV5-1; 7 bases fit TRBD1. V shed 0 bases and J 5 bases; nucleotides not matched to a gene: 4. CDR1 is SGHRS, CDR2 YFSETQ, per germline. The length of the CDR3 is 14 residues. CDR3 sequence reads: CASSLAEGATEAFF. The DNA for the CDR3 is TGCGCCAGCAGCTTGGCGGAGGGGGCAACTGAAGCTTTCTTT. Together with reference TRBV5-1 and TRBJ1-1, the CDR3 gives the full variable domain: KAGVTQTPRYLIKTRGQQVTLSCSPISGHRSVSWYQQTPGQGLQFLFEYFSETQRNKGNFPGRFSGRQFSNSRSEMNVSTLELGDSALYLCASSLAEGATEAFFGQGTRLTVV.

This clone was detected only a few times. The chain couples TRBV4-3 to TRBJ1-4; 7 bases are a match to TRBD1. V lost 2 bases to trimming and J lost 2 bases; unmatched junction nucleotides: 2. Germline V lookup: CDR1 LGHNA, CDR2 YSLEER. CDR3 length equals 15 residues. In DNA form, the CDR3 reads TGCGCCAGCAGCCAACAGACAGGGACTAATGAAAAACTGTTTTTT. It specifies CASSQQTGTNEKLFF.

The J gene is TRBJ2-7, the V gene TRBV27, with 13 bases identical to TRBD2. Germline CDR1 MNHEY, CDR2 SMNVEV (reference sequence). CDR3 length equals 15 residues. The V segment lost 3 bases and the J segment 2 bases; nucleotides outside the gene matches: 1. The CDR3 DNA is TGTGCCAGCAGTTTTGGGACTAGCGGGACCTACGAGCAGTACTTC. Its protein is CASSFGTSGTYEQYF.